The 8 T cell receptor beta chains presented below share a single source sample, sequenced in a study of blood T cell repertoires in COVID-19. Assay used: immunoSEQ multiplex PCR; TCRdb lists only in-frame clones, some missing. The sample contains around 200,000 clones, around nine tenths of which appear only once. The specimen sequenced was peripheral blood. Receptors were obtained from a man in his fifties or sixties who had recovered from COVID-19.

The gene calls are TRBV7-8 and TRBJ2-7; D remains unclear. CDR1 is SGHVS, CDR2 FQNEAQ, per germline. This CDR3 is 16 amino acids long. The V end was cut by 5 bases, the J end by 2 bases, with 19 bases between. This CDR3 reads CASSPATVFNTYEQYF. The CDR3 nucleotides read TGTGCCAGCAGCCCCGCCACGGTTTTTAATACCTACGAGCAGTACTTC.

This clone has a handful of counts. The V and J genes are TRBV25-1 and TRBJ1-3, with D perhaps matching TRBD1 (5 bases). The V gene's germline CDR1 is MGHDK and CDR2 SYGVNS. This CDR3 is built from 17 residues. The V and J ends lost 4 bases and 0 bases respectively, with 16 bases between them. The CDR3 reads CASSGVGQLSSGNTIYF. CDR3 sequence (DNA): TGTGCCAGCAGTGGGGTGGGGCAGCTTAGCTCTGGAAACACCATATATTTT.

The chain has TRBV18 and TRBJ1-3, with a tentative D call TRBD1 (5 bases). This CDR3 spans 13 amino acids. Germline CDR1 and CDR2: KGHSH and LQKENI. Between the trimmed V and J ends, which lost 6 bases and 8 bases, there was a span of 14 bases. The CDR3 loop reads CASSSRVEDTIYF. As DNA, the CDR3 is TGTGCCAGCTCTTCCAGGGTAGAAGACACCATATATTTT. The variable domain in full, with the rest retrieved from reference TRBV18 and TRBJ1-3, is NAGVMQNPRHLVRRRGQEARLRCSPMKGHSHVYWYRQLPEEGLKFMVYLQKENIIDESGMPKERFSAEFPKEGPSILRIQQVVRGDSAAYFCASSSRVEDTIYFGEGSWLTVV.

This clone was counted a single time. The chain recombines TRBV27 with TRBJ1-2; TRBD1 matches 9 bases. The CDR3 contains 16 residues. CDR1 and CDR2 (germline): MNHEY, SMNVEV (reference sequence). Trimming removed 0 bases from V and 4 bases from J; junction bases left unmatched: 6. CDR3 in amino acids: CASSLSGQGLGYGYTF. Written as DNA, the CDR3 is TGTGCCAGCAGTTTATCTGGACAGGGGCTGGGCTATGGCTACACCTTC.

Here the CDR3 reads CASSIDSPRSQYF. CDR3 coding DNA: TGTGCCAGTAGTATAGATTCCCCCCGGTCTCAGTACTTC. J is TRBJ2-4 and V is TRBV19, with D unresolved. This CDR3 has 13 amino acids. The germline gives CDR1 LNHDA, CDR2 SQIVND (reference sequence). The ends were cut back, 0 bases at V and 12 bases at J, with 12 bases in the middle.

The J gene is TRBJ1-6, the V gene TRBV5-6, with 7 bases matching TRBD1. V dropped 4 bases and J dropped 7; count of bases not matched to a gene: 11. CDR1 and CDR2 (germline): SGHDT, YYEEEE. The CDR3 consists of 16 residues. The DNA of the CDR3 is TGTGCCAGCAGCCTTGGACAGGCGGTCGGAAATTCACCCCTCCACTTT. Protein: CASSLGQAVGNSPLHF.

The chain recombines TRBV29-1 with TRBJ2-7; perhaps TRBD1 as D (6 bases). Trimming left V 4 bases short and J 0 bases short, with 13 bases between. CDR3 length: 14 amino acids. Germline lookup yields CDR1 SQVTM and CDR2 ANQGSEA. The CDR3 is CSVGGSGDSYEQYF. Here the CDR3 DNA reads TGCAGCGTTGGGGGGTCAGGGGACTCCTACGAGCAGTACTTC.

The chain joins TRBV4-3 to TRBJ1-5; D is unresolved. Trimming shortened V by 0 bases and J by 1 base, and 13 bases separated the two germline ends. Germline values: CDR1 LGHNA, CDR2 YSLEER. CDR3 length: 17 amino acids. The CDR3 bases are TGCGCCAGCAGCCAAGATCCATCCCCCCGGAGCAATCAGCCCCAGCATTTT. It encodes CASSQDPSPRSNQPQHF.